The T cell receptor (beta chain) described here comes from a study of shared T cell receptors in the human thymus. Using immunoSEQ multiplex PCR, the repertoire was profiled, and TCRdb retains in-frame clones only, with some absent. The repertoire holds about 380,000 clones, with 85% to 95% as singletons. The germline gives CDR1 MGHDK, CDR2 SYGVNS. V lost 3 bases and J lost 8, with 5 bases in between. The CDR3 is 11 amino acids. The chain carries TRBV25-1 and TRBJ2-1; D gene ambiguous. Sequencing was performed on thymocytes. This clonotype was sampled from a human donor. In DNA form, the CDR3 reads TGTGCCAGCAGTGACCTCCATGAGCAGTTCTTC. As protein: CASSDLHEQFF.